Sequencing of this T cell receptor (beta chain) was carried out in a study of T cells in Graves' hyperthyroidism and ophthalmopathy. Study-level results: Among thyroid clonotypes expanded above 0.001, most also appeared in blood. Ophthalmopathy and stable hyperthyroidism were separated by a 13 V-J model.

V was pared by 6 bases and J by 4 bases, with 13 bases of the junction left unmatched. The germline V gene encodes CDR1 SGHRS and CDR2 YFSETQ. This CDR3 contains 16 residues. Ten or more counts support this clonotype. What it binds is unknown. The investigators amplified TCR beta CDR3 regions from RNA transcripts. During a first-round RT-PCR of the TCR CDR3, the HTBI primer set was used. TCRdb reanalysed the multiplex PCR reads using MiXCR and keeps one entry per CDR3 protein. The data contain around 690,000 distinct CDR3 sequences, around 15% of them singletons. No ophthalmopathy progression within 18 months constituted stable Graves' hyperthyroidism. With a duration under 2 months, the hyperthyroidism was newly diagnosed in patients aged 18 to 65.

The origin of this receptor is a man aged 45 to 65 with Graves' hyperthyroidism. This chain uses TRBV5-1 with TRBJ2-7; TRBD2 matches at 10 bases. Sample: blood. The CDR3 DNA follows: TGCGCCAGCACCAGAGAATGGGCTAGCGGGAGTTACGAGCAGTACTTC. This translates into CASTREWASGSYEQYF.